The rows below give T cell receptor beta chains drawn from one sample of a study of beta chain features in type 1 diabetes. Profiling relied on immunoSEQ multiplex PCR, and the TCRdb table lists in-frame clones only, not all of them. Among some 250,000 clones listed, around 14% were seen once. Input material: naive CD4+ T cells from blood. Receptors originate from a man aged 30 to 45 with type 1 diabetes. The CDR3 runs from the conserved cysteine through the conserved F or W. The D gene is left open where the match is weak. Rows may omit the clone size; those that give it use once, few, many or a size class.

-	TRBV11-3	TRBD1	TRBJ1-1	CASSLEGRGGFEAFF	TGTGCCAGCAGCTTAGAAGGACGAGGGGGCTTTGAAGCTTTCTTT
few	TRBV5-1	-	TRBJ2-1	CASSLRDNEQFF	TGCGCCAGCAGCCTCCGGGACAATGAGCAGTTCTTC
-	TRBV9	-	TRBJ2-7	CASSVATRGGEQYF	TGTGCCAGCAGCGTAGCTACAAGGGGGGGGGAGCAGTACTTC
once	TRBV6-4	TRBD1	TRBJ1-1	CASSETGFNTEAFF	TGTGCCAGCAGCGAGACAGGGTTTAACACTGAGGCTTTCTTT
-	TRBV6-5	-	TRBJ2-5	CASSRWTTGVKTQYF	TGTGCCAGCAGTCGTTGGACTACAGGGGTAAAGACCCAGTACTTC
-	TRBV29-1	-	TRBJ2-7	CSVYSGTSYEQYF	TGCAGCGTTTACTCCGGGACATCCTACGAGCAGTACTTC
-	TRBV11-2	-	TRBJ1-2	CASSLDSGPNYGYTF	TGTGCCAGCAGCTTGGATTCGGGTCCTAACTATGGCTACACCTTC
-	TRBV19	TRBD2	TRBJ2-3	CASSLGLAGTDTQYF	TGTGCCAGTAGTCTCGGACTAGCGGGCACAGATACGCAGTATTTT
-	TRBV7-9	TRBD2	TRBJ2-5	CASSLTAGASPQETQYF	TGTGCCAGCAGCTTAACAGCGGGAGCCTCTCCCCAAGAGACCCAGTACTTC
few	TRBV25-1	-	TRBJ2-7	CASSEVQHPYEQYF	TGTGCCAGCAGTGAAGTACAACACCCCTACGAGCAGTACTTC
-	TRBV5-4	TRBD1	TRBJ2-7	CASSLGQGGYEQYF	TGTGCCAGCAGCTTGGGACAGGGGGGGTACGAGCAGTACTTC
few	TRBV4-1	-	TRBJ1-1	CASSRLRVENTEAFF	TGCGCCAGCAGCCGGCTCAGGGTAGAGAACACTGAAGCTTTCTTT
-	TRBV7-2	-	TRBJ2-1	CASSLAGGNEQFF	TGTGCCAGCAGCTTAGCCGGAGGCAATGAGCAGTTCTTC
-	TRBV11-2	-	TRBJ1-1	CASSLGGGQNTEAFF	TGTGCCAGCAGCCTAGGTGGGGGACAGAACACTGAAGCTTTCTTT
-	TRBV5-6	TRBD1	TRBJ1-6	CASSFKGAGSPLHF	TGTGCCAGCAGCTTCAAGGGGGCAGGCTCACCCCTCCACTTT
-	TRBV7-2	-	TRBJ2-5	CASRRGQETQYF	TGTGCCAGCAGAAGGGGACAAGAGACCCAGTACTTC
few	TRBV10-3	-	TRBJ2-7	CAISGGATGILYEQYF	TGTGCCATCAGTGGGGGGGCGACAGGGATCCTCTACGAGCAGTACTTC
few	TRBV6-6	TRBD1	TRBJ1-6	CASSLNTGDSPLHF	TGTGCCAGCAGCCTTAATACAGGGGATTCACCCCTCCACTTT
few	TRBV30	TRBD1	TRBJ2-7	CAWGQGHPYEQYF	TGTGCCTGGGGACAGGGCCACCCCTACGAGCAGTACTTC
-	TRBV29-1	-	TRBJ1-1	CSVGHGQGEAFF	TGCAGCGTTGGGCATGGGCAGGGGGAAGCTTTCTTT
few	TRBV7-2	-	TRBJ2-5	CASSRDDSQETQYF	TGTGCCAGCAGCCGTGACGACAGCCAAGAGACCCAGTACTTC
few	TRBV7-7	TRBD2	TRBJ2-1	CASSLGGSANEQFF	TGTGCCAGCAGCTTGGGCGGGAGTGCCAATGAGCAGTTCTTC
few	TRBV5-4	-	TRBJ2-2	CASSSGLGNGELFF	TGTGCCAGCAGCTCGGGTCTCGGAAACGGGGAGCTGTTTTTT
few	TRBV11-1	-	TRBJ2-1	CASQRGSANEQFF	TGTGCCAGCCAAAGGGGGTCCGCAAATGAGCAGTTCTTC
-	TRBV29-1	-	TRBJ2-7	CSVERLGDEQYF	TGCAGCGTTGAAAGGCTGGGCGACGAGCAGTACTTC
-	TRBV6-1	-	TRBJ2-3	CASSQEAHQQYF	TGTGCCAGCAGTCAAGAAGCCCATCAGCAGTATTTT
-	TRBV15	-	TRBJ1-2	CATSSDRGYGYTF	TGTGCCACCAGCAGCGACCGGGGCTATGGCTACACCTTC
-	TRBV5-5	-	TRBJ2-3	CASSSRESNTDTQYF	TGTGCCAGCAGCTCCCGGGAGAGTAACACAGATACGCAGTATTTT
-	TRBV6-1	-	TRBJ2-3	CASSELSDTQYF	TGTGCCAGCAGTGAATTATCAGATACGCAGTATTTT
-	TRBV2	TRBD1	TRBJ2-5	CASKTGSETQYF	TGTGCCAGCAAGACAGGGTCAGAGACCCAGTACTTC
-	TRBV9	TRBD1	TRBJ2-2	CASSVPGQGYTGELFF	TGTGCCAGCAGCGTACCGGGACAGGGTTACACCGGGGAGCTGTTTTTT